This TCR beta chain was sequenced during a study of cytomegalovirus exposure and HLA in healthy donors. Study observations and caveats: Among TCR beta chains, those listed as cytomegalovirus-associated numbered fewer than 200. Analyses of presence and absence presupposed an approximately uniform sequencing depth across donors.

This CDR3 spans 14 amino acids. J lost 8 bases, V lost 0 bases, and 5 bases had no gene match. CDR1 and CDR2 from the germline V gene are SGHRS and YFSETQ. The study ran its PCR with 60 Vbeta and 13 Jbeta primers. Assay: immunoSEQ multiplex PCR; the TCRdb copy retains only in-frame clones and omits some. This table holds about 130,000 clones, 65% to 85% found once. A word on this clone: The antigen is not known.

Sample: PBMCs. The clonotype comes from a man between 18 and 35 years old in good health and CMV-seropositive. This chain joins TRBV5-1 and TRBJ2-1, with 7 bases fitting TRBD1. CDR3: CASSLDRGIDEQFF. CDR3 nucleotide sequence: TGCGCCAGCAGCTTGGACAGGGGAATCGATGAGCAGTTCTTC.